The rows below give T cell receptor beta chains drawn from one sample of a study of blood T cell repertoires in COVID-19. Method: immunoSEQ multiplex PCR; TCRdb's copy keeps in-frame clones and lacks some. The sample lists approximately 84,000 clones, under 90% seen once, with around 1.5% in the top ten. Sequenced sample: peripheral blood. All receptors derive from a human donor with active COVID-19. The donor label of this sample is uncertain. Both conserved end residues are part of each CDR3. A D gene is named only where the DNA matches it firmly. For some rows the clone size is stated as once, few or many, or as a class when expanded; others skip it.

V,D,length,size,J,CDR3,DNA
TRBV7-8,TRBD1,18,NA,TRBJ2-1,CASSLRPGTAVSYNEQFF,TGTGCCAGCAGCTTGCGCCCTGGGACAGCAGTATCCTACAATGAGCAGTTCTTC
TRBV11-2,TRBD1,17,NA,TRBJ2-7,CASSLGSGTGNLYEQYF,TGTGCCAGCAGCTTAGGTTCTGGGACAGGGAATCTTTACGAGCAGTACTTC
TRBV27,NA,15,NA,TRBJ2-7,CASSLRFDSTYEQYF,TGTGCCAGCAGTTTACGATTCGACAGTACCTACGAGCAGTACTTC
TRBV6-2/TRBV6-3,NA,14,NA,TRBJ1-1,CASSYQGRNTEAFF,TGTGCCAGCAGTTACCAGGGGAGAAACACTGAAGCTTTCTTT
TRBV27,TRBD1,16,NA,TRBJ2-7,CASSFTWDRGSYEQYF,TGTGCCAGCAGTTTCACATGGGACAGGGGGTCCTACGAGCAGTACTTC
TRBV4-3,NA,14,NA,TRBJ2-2,CASSQDGGIGELFF,TGCGCCAGCAGCCAAGATGGAGGGATCGGGGAGCTGTTTTTT
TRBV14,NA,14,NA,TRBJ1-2,CASSHPQVEGGYTF,TGTGCCAGCAGCCACCCACAGGTTGAAGGAGGCTACACCTTC
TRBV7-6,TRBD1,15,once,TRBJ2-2,CAVRPFRGLPGELFF,TGTGCCGTTAGACCTTTCAGGGGGCTACCCGGGGAGCTGTTTTTT
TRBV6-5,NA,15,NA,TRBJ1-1,CASRYRFWGDTEAFF,TGTGCCAGCAGATACAGGTTTTGGGGGGACACTGAAGCTTTCTTT
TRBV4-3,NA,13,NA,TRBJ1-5,CASSPGKNQPQHF,TGCGCCAGCAGCCCCGGGAAGAACCAGCCCCAGCATTTT
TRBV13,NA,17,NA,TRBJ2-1,CASSQQSFPYSYNEQFF,TGTGCCAGCAGCCAACAGAGCTTCCCATACTCCTACAATGAGCAGTTCTTC
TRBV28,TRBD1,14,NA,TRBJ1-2,CASTPGGGAYGYTF,TGTGCCAGCACCCCTGGAGGGGGCGCCTATGGCTACACCTTC
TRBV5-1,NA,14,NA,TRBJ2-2,CASSMGLVTGELFF,TGCGCCAGCAGCATGGGACTCGTCACCGGGGAGCTGTTTTTT
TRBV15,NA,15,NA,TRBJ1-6,CATSRGNSHNSPLHF,TGTGCCACCAGCAGAGGGAACAGCCATAATTCACCCCTCCACTTT
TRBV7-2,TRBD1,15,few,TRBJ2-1,CASSWGQGSYNEQFF,TGTGCCAGCAGTTGGGGACAGGGCTCCTACAATGAGCAGTTCTTC
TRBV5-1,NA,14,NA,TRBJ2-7,CASSLVAGSNEQYF,TGCGCCAGCAGCTTGGTTGCGGGGAGCAACGAGCAGTACTTC
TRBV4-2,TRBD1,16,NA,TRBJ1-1,CASSQDLGTGDTEAFF,TGTGCCAGCAGCCAAGATCTTGGGACAGGGGACACTGAAGCTTTCTTT
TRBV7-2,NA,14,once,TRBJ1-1,CASSLVGIVSEAFF,TGTGCCAGCAGCTTAGTTGGTATAGTGTCTGAAGCTTTCTTT
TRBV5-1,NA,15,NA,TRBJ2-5,CASSLVPRGQETQYF,TGCGCCAGCAGCTTGGTTCCCAGGGGCCAAGAGACCCAGTACTTC
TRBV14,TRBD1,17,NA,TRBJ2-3,CASSPRDRGRGTDTQYF,TGTGCCAGCAGCCCCCGGGACAGGGGAAGGGGCACAGATACGCAGTATTTT
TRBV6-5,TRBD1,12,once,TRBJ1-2,CASRQGVYGYTF,TGTGCCAGCCGACAGGGGGTCTATGGCTACACCTTC
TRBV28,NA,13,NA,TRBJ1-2,CASSLVEAGGYTF,TGTGCCAGCAGTTTAGTGGAGGCTGGTGGCTACACCTTC
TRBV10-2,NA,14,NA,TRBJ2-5,CASSESSRVGTQYF,TGCGCCAGCAGTGAGTCGAGCAGGGTCGGTACCCAGTACTTC
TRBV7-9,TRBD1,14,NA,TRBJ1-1,CASSSQGAWTEAFF,TGTGCCAGCAGCTCACAGGGGGCCTGGACTGAAGCTTTCTTT
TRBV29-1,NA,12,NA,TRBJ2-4,CSGVTIGGYQYF,TGCAGCGGCGTGACCATTGGCGGGTATCAGTACTTC
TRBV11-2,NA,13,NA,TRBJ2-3,CASSLDLTDTQYF,TGTGCCAGCAGCTTAGATCTAACAGATACGCAGTATTTT
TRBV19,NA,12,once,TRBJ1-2,CASSGQNYGYTF,TGTGCCAGTAGTGGGCAGAACTATGGCTACACCTTC
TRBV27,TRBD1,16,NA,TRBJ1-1,CASSFHRGGMNTEAFF,TGTGCCAGCAGTTTCCACAGGGGGGGAATGAACACTGAAGCTTTCTTT
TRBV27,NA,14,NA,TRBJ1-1,CASSVGGPNTEAFF,TGTGCCAGCAGTGTAGGGGGTCCGAACACTGAAGCTTTCTTT
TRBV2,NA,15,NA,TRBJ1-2,CASSYSQGRNYGYTF,TGTGCCAGCAGTTACTCACAGGGTAGGAACTATGGCTACACCTTC
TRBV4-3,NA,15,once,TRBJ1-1,CASSQEMWGDTEAFF,TGCGCCAGCAGCCAAGAAATGTGGGGAGACACTGAAGCTTTCTTT
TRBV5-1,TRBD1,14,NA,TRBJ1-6,CASTRDRAGSPLHF,TGCGCCAGCACCCGGGACAGGGCAGGGTCACCCCTCCACTTT
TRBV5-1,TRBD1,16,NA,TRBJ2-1,CASSFNQGAGYNEQFF,TGCGCCAGCAGCTTTAACCAGGGGGCGGGCTACAATGAGCAGTTCTTC